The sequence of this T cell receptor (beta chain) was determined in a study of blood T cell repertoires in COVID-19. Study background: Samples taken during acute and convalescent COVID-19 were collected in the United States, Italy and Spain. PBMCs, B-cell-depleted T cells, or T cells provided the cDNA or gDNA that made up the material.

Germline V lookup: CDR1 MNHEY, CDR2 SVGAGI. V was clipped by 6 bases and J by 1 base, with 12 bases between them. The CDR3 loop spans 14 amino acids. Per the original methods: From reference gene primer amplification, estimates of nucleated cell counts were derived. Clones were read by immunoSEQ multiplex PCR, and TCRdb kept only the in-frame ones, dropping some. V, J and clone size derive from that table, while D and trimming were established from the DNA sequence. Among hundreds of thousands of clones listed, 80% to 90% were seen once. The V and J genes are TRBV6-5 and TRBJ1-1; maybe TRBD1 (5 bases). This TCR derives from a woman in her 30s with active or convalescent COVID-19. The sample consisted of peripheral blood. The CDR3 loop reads CASSQLQENTEAFF. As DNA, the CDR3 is TGTGCCAGCAGCCAACTACAGGAGAACACTGAAGCTTTCTTT.